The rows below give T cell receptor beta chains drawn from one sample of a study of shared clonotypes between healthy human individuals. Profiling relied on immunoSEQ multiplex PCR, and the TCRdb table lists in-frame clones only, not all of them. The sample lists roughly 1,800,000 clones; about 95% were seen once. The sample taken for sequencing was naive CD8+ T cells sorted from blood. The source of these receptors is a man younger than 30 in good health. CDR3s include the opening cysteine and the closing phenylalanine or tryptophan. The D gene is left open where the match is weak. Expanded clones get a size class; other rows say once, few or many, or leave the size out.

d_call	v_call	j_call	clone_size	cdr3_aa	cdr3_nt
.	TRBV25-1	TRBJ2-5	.	CASSEGASGETQYF	TGTGCCAGCAGTGAAGGGGCCTCCGGGGAGACCCAGTACTTC
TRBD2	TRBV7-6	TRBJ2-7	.	CASSQGLGGYEQYF	TGTGCCAGCAGCCAGGGACTAGGGGGCTACGAGCAGTACTTC
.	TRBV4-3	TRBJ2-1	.	CASSQVGFNNEQFF	TGCGCCAGCAGCCAAGTTGGTTTCAACAATGAGCAGTTCTTC
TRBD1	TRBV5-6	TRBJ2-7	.	CASNDGTGDPYEQYF	TGTGCCAGCAACGATGGGACAGGGGACCCCTACGAGCAGTACTTC
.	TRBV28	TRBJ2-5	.	CASSLGGILGETQYF	TGTGCCAGCAGTTTAGGAGGAATCTTGGGGGAGACCCAGTACTTC
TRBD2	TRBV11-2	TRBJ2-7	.	CASSLASSGDYEQYF	TGTGCCAGCAGCTTAGCGTCTAGCGGAGACTACGAGCAGTACTTC
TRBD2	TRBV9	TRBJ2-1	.	CASSVDGGGSYNEQFF	TGTGCCAGCAGCGTAGATGGCGGGGGGTCCTACAATGAGCAGTTCTTC
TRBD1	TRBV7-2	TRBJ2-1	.	CASSLAGQGAREQFF	TGTGCCAGCAGCTTAGCGGGACAGGGGGCACGGGAGCAGTTCTTC
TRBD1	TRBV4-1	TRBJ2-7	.	CASSLNRGYEQYF	TGCGCCAGCAGCCTGAACAGGGGATACGAGCAGTACTTC
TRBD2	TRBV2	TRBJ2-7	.	CASSEGSGGYEQYF	TGTGCCAGCAGTGAAGGTAGCGGGGGCTACGAGCAGTACTTC
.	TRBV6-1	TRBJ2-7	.	CASSVGRGYEQYF	TGTGCCAGCTCTGTGGGAAGGGGTTACGAGCAGTACTTC
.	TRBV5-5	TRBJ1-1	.	CASSLEKGLTEAFF	TGTGCCAGCAGCTTGGAAAAGGGGCTCACTGAAGCTTTCTTT
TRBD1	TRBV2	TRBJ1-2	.	CASSVGDRELHGYTF	TGTGCCAGCAGTGTGGGGGACAGGGAGCTGCATGGCTACACCTTC
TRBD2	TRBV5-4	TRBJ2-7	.	CASSLVLAGDYEQYF	TGTGCCAGCAGCTTGGTGTTAGCGGGAGACTACGAGCAGTACTTC
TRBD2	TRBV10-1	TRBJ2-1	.	CARREGVNEQFF	TGCGCGAGGCGGGAGGGTGTGAATGAGCAGTTCTTC
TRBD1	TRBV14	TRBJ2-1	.	CASSPRTGGGNEQFF	TGTGCCAGCAGCCCCCGGACAGGGGGAGGCAATGAGCAGTTCTTC
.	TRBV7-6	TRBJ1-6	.	CASSPDGDNSPLHF	TGTGCCAGCAGCCCGGACGGAGATAATTCACCCCTCCACTTT
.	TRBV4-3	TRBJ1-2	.	CASSQDREWGRSGYTF	TGCGCCAGCAGCCAAGATCGGGAGTGGGGGAGAAGTGGCTACACCTTC
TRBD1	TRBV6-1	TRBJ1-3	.	CASSETGWDSGNTIYF	TGTGCCAGCAGTGAGACAGGGTGGGACTCTGGAAACACCATATATTTT
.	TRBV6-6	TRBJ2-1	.	CASSLGSSPNEQFF	TGTGCCAGCAGCCTAGGAAGTTCCCCCAATGAGCAGTTCTTC
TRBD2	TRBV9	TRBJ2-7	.	CASSVASGGSYDEQYF	TGTGCCAGCAGCGTAGCCAGCGGGGGGTCTTACGACGAGCAGTACTTC
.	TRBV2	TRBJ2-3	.	CASSELTGEADTQYF	TGTGCCAGCAGTGAACTAACAGGGGAGGCAGATACGCAGTATTTT
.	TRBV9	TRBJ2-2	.	CASSRTSGNTGELFF	TGTGCCAGCAGCCGAACCAGCGGGAACACCGGGGAGCTGTTTTTT
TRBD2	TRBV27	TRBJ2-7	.	CASSSGTSGSYEQYF	TGTGCCAGCAGCTCCGGGACTAGCGGGAGTTACGAGCAGTACTTC
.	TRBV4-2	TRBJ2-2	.	CASTNLDSYTGELFF	TGTGCCAGCACCAATCTGGACTCCTACACCGGGGAGCTGTTTTTT
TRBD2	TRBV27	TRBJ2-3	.	CASRTSGSTDTQYF	TGTGCCAGCCGGACTAGCGGGAGCACAGATACGCAGTATTTT
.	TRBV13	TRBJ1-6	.	CASSLGSSPLHF	TGTGCCAGCAGCCTAGGGAGTTCACCCCTCCACTTT
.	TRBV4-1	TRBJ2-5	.	CASSQGLPGMQETQYF	TGCGCCAGCAGCCAAGGTCTCCCAGGGATGCAAGAGACCCAGTACTTC
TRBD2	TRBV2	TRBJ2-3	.	CAVLAGERTDTQYF	TGTGCCGTCCTAGCGGGAGAGAGGACAGATACGCAGTATTTT
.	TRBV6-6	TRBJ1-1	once	CASRKVGTLEAFF	TGTGCCAGCAGGAAGGTCGGGACACTTGAAGCTTTCTTT
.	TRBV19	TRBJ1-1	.	CASSIGRGTEAFF	TGTGCCAGTAGTATCGGAAGGGGGACTGAAGCTTTCTTT
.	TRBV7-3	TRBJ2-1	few	CASSALSGDNEQFF	TGTGCCAGCAGCGCCTTAAGCGGAGACAATGAGCAGTTCTTC
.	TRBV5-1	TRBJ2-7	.	CASSLAGMGGYEQYF	TGCGCCAGCAGCTTGGCCGGTATGGGGGGTTACGAGCAGTACTTC
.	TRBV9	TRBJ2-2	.	CASSVGGHTGELFF	TGTGCCAGCAGCGTAGGCGGGCATACCGGGGAGCTGTTTTTT
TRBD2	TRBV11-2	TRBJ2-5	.	CASSFPGLAGVETQYF	TGTGCCAGCAGCTTCCCGGGACTAGCGGGAGTAGAGACCCAGTACTTC
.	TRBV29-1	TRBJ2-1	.	CSAIKTGDHNEQFF	TGCAGCGCCATCAAGACAGGCGATCACAATGAGCAGTTCTTC
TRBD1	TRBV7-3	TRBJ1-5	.	CASSPTGEMNQPQHF	TGTGCCAGCAGCCCTACAGGGGAGATGAATCAGCCCCAGCATTTT
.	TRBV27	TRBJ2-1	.	CASSSYLDYVLGGEQFF	TGTGCCAGCAGTTCCTACCTCGACTACGTTTTGGGCGGTGAGCAGTTCTTC
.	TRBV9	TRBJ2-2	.	CASSPLTGELFF	TGTGCCAGCAGCCCTCTCACCGGGGAGCTGTTTTTT
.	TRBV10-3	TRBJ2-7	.	CAISEVKGEQYF	TGTGCCATCAGTGAAGTAAAGGGTGAGCAGTACTTC
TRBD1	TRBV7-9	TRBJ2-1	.	CASSQQGIVDEQFF	TGTGCCAGCAGCCAACAGGGGATCGTGGATGAGCAGTTCTTC
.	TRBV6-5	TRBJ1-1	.	CASSLGAAMNTEAFF	TGTGCCAGCAGTTTGGGGGCAGCTATGAACACTGAAGCTTTCTTT
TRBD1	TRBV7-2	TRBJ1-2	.	CASLGTGGANYGYTF	TGTGCCAGTCTCGGGACAGGGGGGGCGAACTATGGCTACACCTTC
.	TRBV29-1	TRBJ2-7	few	CSVVDGYEQYF	TGCAGCGTTGTAGACGGCTACGAGCAGTACTTC
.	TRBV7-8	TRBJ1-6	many	CASSRRVIGDSPLHF	TGTGCCAGCAGCCGCCGGGTCATCGGGGATTCACCCCTCCACTTT
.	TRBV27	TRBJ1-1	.	CASSFLQAEEAFF	TGTGCCAGCAGTTTCCTTCAGGCAGAAGAAGCTTTCTTT
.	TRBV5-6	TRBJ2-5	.	CASSSGVSIRETQYF	TGTGCCAGCAGCTCGGGGGTCTCTATCAGGGAGACCCAGTACTTC
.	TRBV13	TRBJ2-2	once	CASSSEATRGTGELFF	TGTGCCAGCAGCTCTGAAGCGACTAGAGGCACCGGGGAGCTGTTTTTT
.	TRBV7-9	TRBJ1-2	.	CASSRTPGQHVHGYTF	TGTGCCAGCAGCCGAACGCCGGGACAACACGTTCACGGCTACACCTTC
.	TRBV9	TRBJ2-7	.	CASSVNPGKGSYEQYF	TGTGCCAGCAGCGTCAACCCCGGCAAGGGGTCCTACGAGCAGTACTTC
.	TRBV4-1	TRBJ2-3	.	CASSHPKLGDTQYF	TGCGCCAGCAGCCATCCCAAATTAGGAGATACGCAGTATTTT